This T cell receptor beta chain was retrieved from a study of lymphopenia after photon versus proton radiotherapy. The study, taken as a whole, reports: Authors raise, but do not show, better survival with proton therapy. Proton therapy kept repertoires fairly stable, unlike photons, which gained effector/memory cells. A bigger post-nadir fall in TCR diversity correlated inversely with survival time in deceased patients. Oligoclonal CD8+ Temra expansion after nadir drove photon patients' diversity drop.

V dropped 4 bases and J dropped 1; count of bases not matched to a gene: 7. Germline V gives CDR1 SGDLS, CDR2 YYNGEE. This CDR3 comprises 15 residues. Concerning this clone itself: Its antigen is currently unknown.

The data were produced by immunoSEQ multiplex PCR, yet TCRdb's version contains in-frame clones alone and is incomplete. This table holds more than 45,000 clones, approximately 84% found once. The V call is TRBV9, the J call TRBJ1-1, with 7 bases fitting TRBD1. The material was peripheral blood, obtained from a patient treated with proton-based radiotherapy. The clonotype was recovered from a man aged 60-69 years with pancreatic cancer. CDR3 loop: CASSTSTGTNTEAFF. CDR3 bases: TGTGCCAGCAGCACGTCGACAGGGACGAACACTGAAGCTTTCTTT.